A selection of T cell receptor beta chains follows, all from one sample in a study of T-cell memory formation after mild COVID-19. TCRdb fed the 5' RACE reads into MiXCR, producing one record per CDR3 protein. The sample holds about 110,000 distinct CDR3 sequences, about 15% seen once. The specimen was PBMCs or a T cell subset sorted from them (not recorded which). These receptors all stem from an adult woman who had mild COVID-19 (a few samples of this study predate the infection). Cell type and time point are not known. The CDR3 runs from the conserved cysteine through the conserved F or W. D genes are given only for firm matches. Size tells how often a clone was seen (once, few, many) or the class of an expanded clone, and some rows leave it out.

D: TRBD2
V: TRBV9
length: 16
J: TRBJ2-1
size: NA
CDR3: CASSHPLAGGYNEQFF
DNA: TGTGCCAGCAGCCACCCACTAGCGGGGGGGTACAATGAGCAGTTCTTC

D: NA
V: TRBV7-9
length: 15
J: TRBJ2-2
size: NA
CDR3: CASSFGEDYTGELFF
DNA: TGTGCCAGCAGCTTTGGGGAGGACTACACCGGGGAGCTGTTTTTT

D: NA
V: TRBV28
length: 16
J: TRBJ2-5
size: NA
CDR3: CASSLIGGRDQETQYF
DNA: TGTGCCAGCAGTTTAATCGGGGGCCGAGACCAAGAGACCCAGTACTTC

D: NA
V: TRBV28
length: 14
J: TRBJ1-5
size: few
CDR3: CASSFEGSVQPQHF
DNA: TGTGCCAGCAGTTTCGAGGGGAGTGTTCAGCCCCAGCATTTT

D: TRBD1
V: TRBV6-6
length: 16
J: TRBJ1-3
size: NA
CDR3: CASSYPRQGNKDTIYF
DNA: TGTGCCAGCAGTTACCCCAGACAGGGGAATAAGGACACCATATATTTT

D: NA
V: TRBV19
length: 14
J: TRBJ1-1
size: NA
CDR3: CASSIVPLVTEAFF
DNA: TGTGCCAGTAGTATAGTCCCGCTGGTGACTGAAGCTTTCTTT

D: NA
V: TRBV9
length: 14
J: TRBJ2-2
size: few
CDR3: CASSPRNTPGSCFF
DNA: NA

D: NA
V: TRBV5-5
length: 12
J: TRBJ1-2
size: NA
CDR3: CASRDGPLGLTF
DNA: TGTGCCAGCCGAGACGGACCCCTAGGCCTCACCTTC

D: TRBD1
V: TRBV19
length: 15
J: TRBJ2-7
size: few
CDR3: CASSWTGRTSYEQYF
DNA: TGTGCCAGTAGTTGGACAGGCCGTACCTCCTACGAGCAGTACTTC

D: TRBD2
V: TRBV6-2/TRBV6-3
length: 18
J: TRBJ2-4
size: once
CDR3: CASSFASGSYRVKNIQYF
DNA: TGTGCCAGCAGTTTCGCTAGCGGGAGCTACCGGGTCAAAAACATTCAGTACTTC

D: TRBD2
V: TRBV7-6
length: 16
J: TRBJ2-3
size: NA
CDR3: CASSPVTSGTTDTQYF
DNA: TGTGCCAGCAGCCCAGTGACTAGCGGGACCACAGATACGCAGTATTTT

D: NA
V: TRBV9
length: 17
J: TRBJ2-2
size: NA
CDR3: CASSVERSRVADGELFF
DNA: TGTGCCAGCAGCGTAGAACGAAGCAGGGTAGCGGACGGGGAGCTGTTTTTT

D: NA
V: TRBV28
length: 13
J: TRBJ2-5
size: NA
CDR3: CASSRTGQETQYF
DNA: TGTGCCAGCTCAAGGACGGGTCAAGAGACCCAGTACTTC

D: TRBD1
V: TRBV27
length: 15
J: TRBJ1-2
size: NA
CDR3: CASRPRGQGAVGYTF
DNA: TGTGCCAGCAGACCCCGAGGACAGGGGGCGGTTGGCTACACCTTC

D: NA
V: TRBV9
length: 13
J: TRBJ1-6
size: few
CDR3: CASSDGYNSPLHF
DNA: TGTGCCAGCAGCGACGGGTATAATTCACCCCTCCACTTT

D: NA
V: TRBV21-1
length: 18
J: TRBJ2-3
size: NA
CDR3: CASSKKGSGAGGTDTQYF
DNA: TGTGCCAGCAGCAAAAAAGGGTCCGGCGCAGGGGGCACAGATACGCAGTATTTT

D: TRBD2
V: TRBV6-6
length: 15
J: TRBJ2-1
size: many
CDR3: CASGLAGETYNEQFF
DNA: TGTGCCAGCGGATTGGCGGGAGAGACCTACAATGAGCAGTTCTTC

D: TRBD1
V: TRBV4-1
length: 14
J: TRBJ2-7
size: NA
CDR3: CASRPTGWSYEQYF
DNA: TGCGCCAGCAGGCCGACAGGGTGGTCCTACGAGCAGTACTTC

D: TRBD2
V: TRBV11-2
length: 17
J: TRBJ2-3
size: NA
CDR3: CASSPNQDWGGSDTQYF
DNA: TGTGCCAGCAGTCCCAATCAGGACTGGGGGGGATCAGATACGCAGTATTTT

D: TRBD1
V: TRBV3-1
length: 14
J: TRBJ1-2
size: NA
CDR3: CASSQGGQGYGYTF
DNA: TGTGCCAGCAGCCAAGGGGGACAGGGCTACGGCTACACCTTC

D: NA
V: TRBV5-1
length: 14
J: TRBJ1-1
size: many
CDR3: CASSLAPENTEAFF
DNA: TGCGCCAGCAGCTTGGCTCCCGAGAACACTGAAGCTTTCTTT

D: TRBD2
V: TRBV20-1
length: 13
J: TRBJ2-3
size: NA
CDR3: CSASLAGADTQYF
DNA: TGCAGTGCTAGTCTCGCGGGAGCAGATACGCAGTATTTT

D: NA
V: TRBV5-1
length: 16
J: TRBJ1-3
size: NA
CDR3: CASSQDSAFSGNTIYF
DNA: TGCGCCAGCAGCCAGGACAGTGCCTTCTCTGGAAACACCATATATTTT

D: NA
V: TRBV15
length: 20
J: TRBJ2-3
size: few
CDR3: CATSRDPPQIDIGSTDTQYF
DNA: TGTGCCACCAGCAGAGATCCCCCTCAAATTGACATCGGTAGCACAGATACGCAGTATTTT

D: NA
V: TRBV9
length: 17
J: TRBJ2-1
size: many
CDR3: CASSLPTGGGPNNEQFF
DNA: TGTGCCAGCAGCCTCCCCACTGGCGGGGGCCCCAACAATGAGCAGTTCTTC

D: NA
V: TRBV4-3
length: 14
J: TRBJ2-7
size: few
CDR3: CASAWGAGGGEQYF
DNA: TGCGCCAGCGCATGGGGCGCAGGGGGAGGCGAGCAGTACTTC

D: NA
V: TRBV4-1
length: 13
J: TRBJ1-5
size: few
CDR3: CASSQVPNQPQHF
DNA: TGCGCCAGCAGCCAAGTACCGAATCAGCCCCAGCATTTT

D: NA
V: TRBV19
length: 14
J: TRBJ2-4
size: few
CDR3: CASSIWGAKNIQYF
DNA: TGTGCCAGTAGTATTTGGGGAGCCAAAAACATTCAGTACTTC

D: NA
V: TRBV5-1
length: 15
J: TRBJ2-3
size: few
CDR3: CASSLFRGGPDTQYF
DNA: TGCGCCAGCAGCCTCTTTAGGGGGGGCCCAGATACGCAGTATTTT

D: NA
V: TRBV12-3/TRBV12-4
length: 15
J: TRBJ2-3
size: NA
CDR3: CASRTSGPYTDTQYF
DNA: TGTGCCAGCAGGACCTCCGGGCCCTACACAGATACGCAGTATTTT

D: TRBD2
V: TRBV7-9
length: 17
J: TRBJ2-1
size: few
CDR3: CASSSSTSASSPNEQFF
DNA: TGTGCCAGCAGCTCATCGACTAGCGCCTCCAGCCCCAATGAGCAGTTCTTC

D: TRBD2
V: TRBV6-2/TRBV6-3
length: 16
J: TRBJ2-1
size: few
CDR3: CASSYDGTSGYNEQFF
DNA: TGTGCCAGCAGTTACGATGGGACTAGCGGCTACAATGAGCAGTTCTTC

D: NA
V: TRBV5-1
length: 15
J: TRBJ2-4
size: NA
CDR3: CASSFMPDSIHIQYF
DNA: TGCGCCAGCAGCTTCATGCCGGACAGTATTCACATTCAGTACTTC

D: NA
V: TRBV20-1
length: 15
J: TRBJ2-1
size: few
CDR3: CSARDRDYLIDEQFF
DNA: TGCAGTGCTAGAGATCGTGACTACCTTATAGATGAGCAGTTCTTC

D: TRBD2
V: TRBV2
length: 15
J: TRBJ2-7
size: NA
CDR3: CASSEAGGQSYEQYF
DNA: TGTGCCAGCAGTGAAGCGGGAGGGCAGTCATACGAGCAGTACTTC

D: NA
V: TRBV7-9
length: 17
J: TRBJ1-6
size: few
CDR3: CASSLRSSGVVGSPLHF
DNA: TGTGCCAGCAGCTTACGGTCGTCAGGGGTCGTAGGTTCACCCCTCCACTTT

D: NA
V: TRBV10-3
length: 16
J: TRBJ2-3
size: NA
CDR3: CAISESGRELTDTQYF
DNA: TGTGCCATCAGTGAGTCAGGCCGGGAGTTGACAGATACGCAGTATTTT

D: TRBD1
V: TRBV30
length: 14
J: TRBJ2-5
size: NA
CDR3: CAWSLTGGQETQYF
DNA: TGTGCCTGGTCGCTGACAGGGGGGCAAGAGACCCAGTACTTC

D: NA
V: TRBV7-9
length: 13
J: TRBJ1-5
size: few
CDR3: CASSSFRDQPQHF
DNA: TGTGCCAGCAGCTCCTTTAGAGATCAGCCCCAGCATTTT

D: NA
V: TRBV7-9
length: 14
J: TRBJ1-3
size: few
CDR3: CASSTVGASDTIYF
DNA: TGTGCCAGCAGCACTGTAGGGGCTTCGGACACCATATATTTT

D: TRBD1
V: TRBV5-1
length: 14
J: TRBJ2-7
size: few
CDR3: CASSIGTGVHEQYF
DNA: TGCGCCAGCAGCATCGGGACAGGGGTCCACGAGCAGTACTTC

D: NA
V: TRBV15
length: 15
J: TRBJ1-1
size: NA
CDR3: CATSRAGHLNTEAFF
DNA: TGTGCCACCAGCAGAGCGGGACACCTGAACACTGAAGCTTTCTTT

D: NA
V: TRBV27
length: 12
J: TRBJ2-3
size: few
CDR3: CASRSRSDTQYF
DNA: TGTGCCAGCAGATCCCGATCAGATACGCAGTATTTT

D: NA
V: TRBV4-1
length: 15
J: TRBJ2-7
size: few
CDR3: CASSQMAAHSYEQYF
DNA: TGCGCCAGCAGCCAGATGGCGGCTCACTCCTACGAGCAGTACTTC

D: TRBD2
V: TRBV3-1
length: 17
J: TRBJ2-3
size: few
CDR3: CASSQDWSGSLSDTQYF
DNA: TGTGCCAGCAGCCAAGATTGGAGCGGGAGTCTAAGCGATACGCAGTATTTT

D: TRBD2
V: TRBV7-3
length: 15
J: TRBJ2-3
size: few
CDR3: CASSSSGGPADTQYF
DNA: TGTGCCAGCAGCAGTAGCGGGGGGCCTGCAGATACGCAGTATTTT

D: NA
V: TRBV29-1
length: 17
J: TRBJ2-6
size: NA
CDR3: CSVVGGRTSSGANVLTF
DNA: TGCAGCGTTGTCGGCGGCAGAACCAGCTCTGGGGCCAACGTCCTGACTTTC

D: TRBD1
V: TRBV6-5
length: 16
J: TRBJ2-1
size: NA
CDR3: CASKPKDRGRSSGQFF
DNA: TGTGCCAGCAAACCGAAGGACAGGGGGCGCAGCAGTGGGCAGTTCTTC

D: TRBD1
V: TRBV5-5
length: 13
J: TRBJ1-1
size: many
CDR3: CASSLDRGTEAFF
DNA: TGTGCCAGCAGCTTGGACAGGGGCACTGAAGCTTTCTTT

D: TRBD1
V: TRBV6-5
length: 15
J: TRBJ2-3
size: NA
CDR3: CASSGQGLSTDTQYF
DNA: TGTGCCAGCAGTGGACAGGGGTTGAGCACAGATACGCAGTATTTT